This is a list of T cell receptor beta chains from one sample in a study of blood T cell repertoires in COVID-19. Assay used: immunoSEQ multiplex PCR; TCRdb lists only in-frame clones, some missing. The table has 65,000 to 95,000 clones, about 90% seen once. The specimen sequenced was peripheral blood. These receptors all stem from a man aged 50-59 years with active COVID-19. CDR3s include the opening cysteine and the closing phenylalanine or tryptophan.

V gene	J gene	CDR3 protein
TRBV25-1	TRBJ2-5	CASSGTGSYQETQYF
TRBV19	TRBJ2-1	CARRRGGDDEQFF
TRBV12-3/TRBV12-4	TRBJ1-5	CASNGHLNQPQHF
TRBV28	TRBJ2-1	CASSFYRLELAGKKTSSYNEQFF
TRBV28	TRBJ1-5	CASTNRVQPQHF
TRBV11-1	TRBJ2-3	CASSLAGTSVPDTQYF
TRBV30	TRBJ2-7	CAWSWVGDKSYEQYF
TRBV4-1	TRBJ1-1	CASSQGQLNTEAFF
TRBV6-2/TRBV6-3	TRBJ2-3	CASSSGTGGADTQYF
TRBV7-3	TRBJ2-5	CASSWTSHETQYF
TRBV28	TRBJ1-2	CASSFPANYGYTF
TRBV4-1	TRBJ2-7	CASSQDRRGREQYF
TRBV5-1	TRBJ2-7	CASRVDSGTSNYEQYF
TRBV27	TRBJ2-7	CASSFYGGEQYF
TRBV4-3	TRBJ2-5	CASSLAGGGGKETQYF
TRBV4-1	TRBJ2-1	CASSLYGLAVLTEQFF
TRBV30	TRBJ1-2	CAWAGTNYGYTF
TRBV7-3	TRBJ2-1	CASSQSGRASGEQFF
TRBV5-1	TRBJ2-5	CASSFGQQETQYF
TRBV9	TRBJ1-6	CASSADQVPRPLHF
TRBV5-8	TRBJ2-1	CASRTAGTPGEQFF
TRBV7-2	TRBJ2-2	CASSLGAGMKGELFF
TRBV24-1	TRBJ2-6	CATGTRVSGANVLTF
TRBV5-4	TRBJ2-7	CASSDPGRGSDEQYF
TRBV19	TRBJ1-1	CASRQIGDTGEAFF
TRBV7-9	TRBJ2-5	CASSPKRLAVITQETQYF
TRBV6-5	TRBJ2-2	CASRFDRKNTGELFF
TRBV5-1	TRBJ1-3	CASRLDRGNTIYF
TRBV28	TRBJ2-1	CASSRQSYNEQFF
TRBV5-1	TRBJ2-1	CARIGREGHGYEQFF
TRBV29-1	TRBJ2-1	CSVGGRTSYNEQFF
TRBV7-2	TRBJ1-6	CASSFGTGMNSPLHF